A selection of T cell receptor beta chains follows, all from one sample in a study of T cell repertoires in cytomegalovirus infection. One entry per CDR3 protein results from TCRdb running MiXCR on the reads. In the table there are approximately 990,000 distinct CDR3 sequences, roughly 30% of which are singletons. These TCRs' antigens remain unknown. The source was cultured CD8+ T cells from PBMCs, collected from culture after CMV antigen stimulation. These receptors all come from a human donor in good health (CMV status not recorded). Some clones in this sample may be carry-over from other donors' samples. The CDR3 runs from the conserved cysteine through the conserved F or W. The order of the fields is J gene, V gene, clone size, CDR3 protein. Expanded clones are given a class, and other clones once, few, many or no size at all.

j_gene: TRBJ2-4; v_gene: TRBV7-9; abundance: few; CDR3aa: CASSPKGTGSPNIQYF
j_gene: TRBJ1-1; v_gene: TRBV7-8; abundance: many; CDR3aa: CASSLARKNTEAFF
j_gene: TRBJ2-3; v_gene: TRBV19; abundance: NA; CDR3aa: CASSRGPGQQTPTDTQYF
j_gene: TRBJ2-7; v_gene: TRBV20-1; abundance: NA; CDR3aa: CSASYKTTYEQYF
j_gene: TRBJ2-5; v_gene: TRBV7-6; abundance: NA; CDR3aa: CASSLEGQAQETQYF
j_gene: TRBJ1-6; v_gene: TRBV4-1; abundance: few; CDR3aa: CASSTTASSYNSPLHF
j_gene: TRBJ2-3; v_gene: TRBV7-8; abundance: many; CDR3aa: CASSLTLGPTDTQYF
j_gene: TRBJ1-2; v_gene: TRBV7-2; abundance: many; CDR3aa: CASSLPTGARDGYTF
j_gene: TRBJ2-1; v_gene: TRBV6-8; abundance: NA; CDR3aa: CATTGLGWDEQFF
j_gene: TRBJ2-3; v_gene: TRBV20-1; abundance: NA; CDR3aa: CSARDWLAGAPGGTDTQYF
j_gene: TRBJ1-1; v_gene: TRBV19; abundance: NA; CDR3aa: CASSIDRKGRNTEAFF
j_gene: TRBJ2-7; v_gene: TRBV12-3/TRBV12-4; abundance: NA; CDR3aa: CVSSLGRGRSYEQYF
j_gene: TRBJ2-1; v_gene: TRBV5-1; abundance: few; CDR3aa: CASSHGQGANNEQFF
j_gene: TRBJ2-1; v_gene: TRBV10-3; abundance: NA; CDR3aa: CDISEKRRDGANEQFF
j_gene: TRBJ1-2; v_gene: TRBV19; abundance: few; CDR3aa: CASRAVGDGFGYTF
j_gene: TRBJ1-2; v_gene: TRBV19; abundance: few; CDR3aa: CASGGSYTF
j_gene: TRBJ1-5; v_gene: TRBV6-5; abundance: few; CDR3aa: CASSYSGYGDQPQHF
j_gene: TRBJ2-2; v_gene: TRBV6-5; abundance: few; CDR3aa: CASSYTQDRVISTGELFF
j_gene: TRBJ1-3; v_gene: TRBV14; abundance: NA; CDR3aa: CASSQDGQGHFGNTIYF
j_gene: TRBJ1-1; v_gene: TRBV19; abundance: NA; CDR3aa: CASMRGWDGGTEAFF
j_gene: TRBJ1-1; v_gene: TRBV12-5; abundance: NA; CDR3aa: CAGGFTTELRNTEAFF
j_gene: TRBJ2-1; v_gene: TRBV5-8; abundance: few; CDR3aa: CASSLGTKAGGPWNEQFF
j_gene: TRBJ2-1; v_gene: TRBV11-3; abundance: many; CDR3aa: CASSFPGPYNEQFF
j_gene: TRBJ2-1; v_gene: TRBV19; abundance: NA; CDR3aa: CASSIPLAGEYNEQFF
j_gene: TRBJ2-4; v_gene: TRBV27; abundance: NA; CDR3aa: CASSLLKELTKNIQYF
j_gene: TRBJ2-3; v_gene: TRBV6-2/TRBV6-3; abundance: NA; CDR3aa: CASNDLGTAPDTQYF
j_gene: TRBJ2-5; v_gene: TRBV9; abundance: NA; CDR3aa: CASSVVPTFQETQYF
j_gene: TRBJ2-5; v_gene: TRBV10-3; abundance: NA; CDR3aa: CAISEQQETQYF
j_gene: TRBJ1-1; v_gene: TRBV3-1; abundance: NA; CDR3aa: CASSQSWGNTEAFF
j_gene: TRBJ2-1; v_gene: TRBV9; abundance: NA; CDR3aa: CASSANRDHPSYNEQFF
j_gene: TRBJ1-1; v_gene: TRBV25-1; abundance: NA; CDR3aa: CASSDDGTEAFF
j_gene: TRBJ2-1; v_gene: TRBV27; abundance: few; CDR3aa: CASSLFQGTINEQFF
j_gene: TRBJ2-1; v_gene: TRBV7-8; abundance: many; CDR3aa: CASSTQNVYSSYNEQFF
j_gene: TRBJ1-1; v_gene: TRBV12-3/TRBV12-4; abundance: NA; CDR3aa: CASSPFSLTANTEAFF
j_gene: TRBJ2-3; v_gene: TRBV12-5; abundance: once; CDR3aa: CASGSQPGTGLTDTQYF
j_gene: TRBJ1-4; v_gene: TRBV6-5; abundance: NA; CDR3aa: CASRSGNNEKLFF
j_gene: TRBJ1-1; v_gene: TRBV4-1; abundance: NA; CDR3aa: CASSQVSDSEAFF
j_gene: TRBJ2-3; v_gene: TRBV2; abundance: NA; CDR3aa: CASSTGTSRWTDTQYF
j_gene: TRBJ1-1; v_gene: TRBV6-6; abundance: many; CDR3aa: CASSYGLTEAFF
j_gene: TRBJ2-1; v_gene: TRBV27; abundance: many; CDR3aa: CASSLLSSYNEQFF
j_gene: TRBJ1-5; v_gene: TRBV12-5; abundance: NA; CDR3aa: CASGHRAENQPQHF
j_gene: TRBJ2-2; v_gene: TRBV12-3/TRBV12-4; abundance: NA; CDR3aa: CASTVRRDRDLNTGELFF
j_gene: TRBJ2-3; v_gene: TRBV27; abundance: NA; CDR3aa: CASSLLWPPDTDTQYF
j_gene: TRBJ2-5; v_gene: TRBV25-1; abundance: NA; CDR3aa: CASSIGQGGQYQETQYF
j_gene: TRBJ1-5; v_gene: TRBV7-4; abundance: NA; CDR3aa: CASSLISGPQHF
j_gene: TRBJ2-2; v_gene: TRBV2; abundance: NA; CDR3aa: CASSEWATGELFF
j_gene: TRBJ2-3; v_gene: TRBV5-8; abundance: NA; CDR3aa: CASSLAWDRATDTQYF
j_gene: TRBJ1-5; v_gene: TRBV27; abundance: NA; CDR3aa: CASSLSGGSYSNQPQHF